The 4 T cell receptor beta chains below all came from one sample that was sequenced in a study of tissue T cells after allogeneic stem cell transplantation. Data came from immunoSEQ multiplex PCR; TCRdb stores just in-frame clones and leaves some out. The sample yields approximately 30,000 clones, over 75% seen once. The sample consisted of blood, taken before transplantation. The receptor set was obtained from a woman aged 18-49 years who later had graft-versus-host disease after an allogeneic stem cell transplant.

This chain joins TRBV7-9 and TRBJ2-1, with 10 bases lining up with TRBD2. Unmatched junction bases numbered 9, after V lost 7 bases and J lost 9 bases. Germline CDR1 and CDR2: SEHNR and FQNEAQ (reference sequence). The CDR3 loop spans 14 amino acids. In DNA form, the CDR3 reads TGTGCCAGCAATCCCAGCGGGGGGGCCGGTGAGCAGTTCTTC. Amino acids: CASNPSGGAGEQFF.

The chain employs TRBV29-1 and TRBJ2-1, with a weak D call TRBD2 (6 bases). The CDR3 extends over 20 amino acids. V was shortened by 0 bases and J by 0 bases, with 24 bases between the two germline ends. Germline CDR1 SQVTM, CDR2 ANQGSEA. The CDR3 DNA reads as TGCAGCGTTGAAGATTTTGCGGGGATGCGGGGCCAAAGCTCCTACAATGAGCAGTTCTTC. This encodes CSVEDFAGMRGQSSYNEQFF.

The chain is built from TRBV7-9 and TRBJ2-5; D is unresolved. From germline, CDR1 is SEHNR and CDR2 FQNEAQ (reference sequence). The CDR3 extends over 13 amino acids. V was pared by 1 base and J by 0 bases, with 3 bases between. CDR3 DNA: TGTGCCAGCAGCTTAGGAAACCAAGAGACCCAGTACTTC. Translating gives CASSLGNQETQYF.

V gene TRBV24-1 combines with J gene TRBJ1-5, with TRBD1 identical over 8 bases. J was trimmed by 11 bases and V by 5 bases; bases with no gene match: 10. The germline V gene encodes CDR1 KGHDR and CDR2 SFDVKD. The CDR3 has 14 amino acids. The CDR3 coding sequence is TGTGCCACCAGTGCTGGACAGGGTCATCGGACCCAGCATTTT. It is translated as CATSAGQGHRTQHF.